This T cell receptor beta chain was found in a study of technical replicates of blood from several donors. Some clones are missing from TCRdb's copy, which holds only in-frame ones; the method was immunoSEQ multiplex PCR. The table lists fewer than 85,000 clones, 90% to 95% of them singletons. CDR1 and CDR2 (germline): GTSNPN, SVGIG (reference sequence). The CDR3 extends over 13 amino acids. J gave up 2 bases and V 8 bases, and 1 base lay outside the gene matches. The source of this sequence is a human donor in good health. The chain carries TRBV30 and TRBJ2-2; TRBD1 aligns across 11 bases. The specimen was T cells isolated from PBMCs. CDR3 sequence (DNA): TGTGCCGGGACAGGGGGTAACACCGGGGAGCTGTTTTTT. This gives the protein CAGTGGNTGELFF.